The clone carrying this T cell receptor (beta chain) has a handful of counts. This entry comes from a study of blood T cell repertoires in COVID-19. As for the study in general: The United States, Italy and Spain were the sources of the acute and convalescent COVID-19 samples. PBMCs, B-cell-depleted T cells, or T cells were the source of the cDNA or gDNA that made up the material.

The table came from immunoSEQ multiplex PCR; TCRdb's copy has only in-frame clones and leaves some out. The data show about 210,000 clones, about 80% seen once. The source material was peripheral blood. The receptor was derived from a woman between 40 and 55 years old with active or convalescent COVID-19.

CDR3 sequence: CAGGRGVEWAFF. In DNA, the CDR3 is TGTGCCGGAGGGAGGGGAGTGGAATGGGCTTTCTTT. The chain recombines TRBV30 with TRBJ1-1; possibly TRBD1 for D (5 bases). Germline-derived CDR1 and CDR2 are GTSNPN and SVGIG (reference sequence). The CDR3 has 12 amino acids. V was shortened by 8 bases and J by 11 bases, with 21 bases between the two germline ends.